This is a list of T cell receptor beta chains from one sample in a study of long-term antiretroviral therapy in people with HIV. Repertoires were generated with immunoSEQ multiplex PCR, while TCRdb's copy carries only in-frame clones and drops some. Here the sample spans about 28,000 clones, about 83% being singletons. Specimen: unsorted PBMCs, collected 0.4 years after starting antiretroviral therapy. All receptors come from a young man with HIV. Each CDR3 is given with its conserved first and last residue. A D gene is named only where the DNA matches it firmly. Expanded clones get a size class; other rows say once, few or many, or leave the size out.

J gene	D gene	V gene	clone size	CDR3 DNA	CDR3 protein
TRBJ2-7	.	TRBV5-6	.	TGTGCCAGCAGCTTGGAGGGGGGAATGGACGAGCAGTACTTC	CASSLEGGMDEQYF
TRBJ2-2	TRBD1	TRBV27	.	TGTGCCAGCAGTCTGGGACAGAAGAACACCGGGGAGCTGTTTTTT	CASSLGQKNTGELFF
TRBJ2-1	.	TRBV6-1	.	TGTGCCAGCAGTGAACCCCCTTGGTTTCATGAGCAGTTCTTC	CASSEPPWFHEQFF
TRBJ2-1	.	TRBV7-9	.	TGTGCCAGCAGCTCCCGACAGAGCTCCTACAATGAGCAGTTCTTC	CASSSRQSSYNEQFF
TRBJ2-3	TRBD1	TRBV7-2	.	TGTGCCAGCAGCGCCGGGACAGTGTACTCGAGCACAGATACGCAGTATTTT	CASSAGTVYSSTDTQYF
TRBJ2-7	.	TRBV9	.	TGTGCCAGCACCCCCGGACCCCAGGCGTACGAGCAGTACTTC	CASTPGPQAYEQYF
TRBJ1-2	.	TRBV5-5	.	TGTGCCAGCAGCTTGGAAGCACCAGACGATGGCTACACCTTC	CASSLEAPDDGYTF
TRBJ2-7	TRBD2	TRBV4-1	few	TGCGCCAGCAGCCAAGGGGCGGGAGGGCTCGAGGCCGAGCAGTACTTC	CASSQGAGGLEAEQYF
TRBJ2-1	.	TRBV14	.	TGTGCCAGCAGCCCGTCGAATGAGCAGTTCTTC	CASSPSNEQFF
TRBJ2-1	.	TRBV10-3	once	TGTGCCATCAGTGAGTCGAAGAATAGAAATGAGCAGTTCTTC	CAISESKNRNEQFF
TRBJ1-1	TRBD1	TRBV19	few	TGTGCCAGTACGGAGTCGGACAGGGCGAACACTGAAGCTTTCTTT	CASTESDRANTEAFF